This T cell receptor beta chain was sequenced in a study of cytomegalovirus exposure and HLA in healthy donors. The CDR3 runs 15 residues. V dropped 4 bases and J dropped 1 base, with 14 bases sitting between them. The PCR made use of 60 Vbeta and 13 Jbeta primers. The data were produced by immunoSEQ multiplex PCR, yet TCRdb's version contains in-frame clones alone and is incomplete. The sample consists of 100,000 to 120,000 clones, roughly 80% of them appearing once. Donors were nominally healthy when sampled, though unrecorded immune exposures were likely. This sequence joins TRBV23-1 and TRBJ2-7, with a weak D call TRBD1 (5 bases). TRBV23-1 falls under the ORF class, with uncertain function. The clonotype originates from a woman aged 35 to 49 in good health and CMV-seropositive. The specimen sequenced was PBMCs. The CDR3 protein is CASSPGALGSYEQYF. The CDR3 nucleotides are TGCGCCAGCAGTCCTGGGGCCTTAGGATCCTACGAGCAGTACTTC.